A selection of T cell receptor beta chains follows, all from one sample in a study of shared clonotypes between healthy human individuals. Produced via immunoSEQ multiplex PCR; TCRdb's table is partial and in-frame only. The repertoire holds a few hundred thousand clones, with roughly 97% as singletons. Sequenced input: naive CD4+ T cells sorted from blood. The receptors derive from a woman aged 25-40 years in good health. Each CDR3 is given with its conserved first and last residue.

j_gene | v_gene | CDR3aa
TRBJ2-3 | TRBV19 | CASSIAGTDTQYF
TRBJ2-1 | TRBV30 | CAWSVSALAGTQQFF
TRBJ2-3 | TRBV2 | CASSDHFTSGSTDTQYF
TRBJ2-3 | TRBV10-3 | CAISGGASTDTQYF
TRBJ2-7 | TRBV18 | CASSGSSGEQYF
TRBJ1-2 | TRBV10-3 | CAIGGASSNYGYTF
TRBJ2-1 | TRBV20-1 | CSAGDYEQFF
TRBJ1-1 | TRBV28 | CASSPPGEDTEAFF
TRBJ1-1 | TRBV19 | CASSYQVNTEAFF
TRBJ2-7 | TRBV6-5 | CASSQDRGLYEQYF
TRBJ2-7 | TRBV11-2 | CASSLAVSLSYEQYF
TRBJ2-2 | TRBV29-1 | CSVEVGRGRGTGELFF
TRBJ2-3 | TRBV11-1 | CASSKEGTGNTDTQYF
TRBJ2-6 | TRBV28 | CASTRQNSGANVLTF
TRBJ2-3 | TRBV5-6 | CASSPQASGATDTQYF